This T cell receptor (beta chain) was captured in a study of blood T cell repertoires in COVID-19 (dated by TCRdb to 2020 to 2022). Concerning the study at large: Samples from collaborators originated in the United States, Italy and Spain and spanned both the acute and convalescent phases of COVID-19. The material from the prospective study consisted of cDNA or gDNA derived from T cells, B-cell-depleted T cells, or PBMCs. Deeply sampled blood TCRbeta repertoires from subjects exposed to, actively infected with, or recovered from COVID-19 were included in the dataset. A freely available public database, intended as a resource for researchers studying the immune response to SARS-CoV-2, is where the repertoires were released. The samples were drawn from the first 160 participants of the ongoing ImmuneRACE study and from 1,254 subjects provided by 6 global collaborators. Nearly every sample came with metadata listing a de-identified subject ID, COVID-19 status, age in years and sex. Where HLA class I and class II types were available, the types were taken from metadata supplied by the sample provider, not from assay-based typing.

Study-wide conclusions, independent of this receptor: The amount of clinical and demographic metadata varied by source and participant and was provided uncurated.

This clone showed up just once. What antigen it recognizes has not been identified. No base quality information exists; no much larger clone differs at one position. V loses 2 bases of germline sequence and J loses 4 bases, and the interval between the two ends is 3 bases. The CDR3 has 11 amino acids, counting the end cysteine and phenylalanine. Just the 33-base CDR3 DNA is kept, in frame starting at base 1. CDR1 and CDR2 (SGHDT, YYEEEE) derive from the germline V gene. Whole blood was collected in K2EDTA tubes by collaborating institutions according to the institutions' own protocols. For TCRbeta analysis, collaborator samples were shipped as frozen whole blood, as isolated PBMCs, or as DNA extracted from either sample type. The immunoSEQ Assay, a bias-controlled multiplex PCR, was used to amplify TCRbeta CDR3 regions from genomic DNA. The authors' pipeline ran thus. Nucleated cell counts per sample were estimated from amplification of reference gene primers within the assay. Sequence reads were collapsed and filtered to measure the absolute abundance of every unique TCRbeta CDR3 rearrangement. For each sample, productive Simpson clonality was calculated by taking the square root of Simpson's diversity index across productive rearrangements. TCRdb retrieved this table from immuneACCESS and kept in-frame rearrangements only. Not all clones are present; in checked studies, unresolved V genes account for under half, and no reason is known for the remainder. The D gene and trimming were derived from the DNA, and the V and J assignments and clone size from that table. Present in this sample are more than 150,000 clones, roughly 80% of which were seen just once. Of the sample, about 5.5% falls within the top ten clones.

The receptor was derived from a woman aged 25 to 39 with acute or convalescent COVID-19. Sample: peripheral blood. The rearrangement combines TRBV5-6 with TRBJ2-5; no D gene is confidently identified. The CDR3 reads as follows: CASSFLETQYF. The DNA reads as follows: TGTGCCAGCAGCTTTCTAGAGACCCAGTACTTC.